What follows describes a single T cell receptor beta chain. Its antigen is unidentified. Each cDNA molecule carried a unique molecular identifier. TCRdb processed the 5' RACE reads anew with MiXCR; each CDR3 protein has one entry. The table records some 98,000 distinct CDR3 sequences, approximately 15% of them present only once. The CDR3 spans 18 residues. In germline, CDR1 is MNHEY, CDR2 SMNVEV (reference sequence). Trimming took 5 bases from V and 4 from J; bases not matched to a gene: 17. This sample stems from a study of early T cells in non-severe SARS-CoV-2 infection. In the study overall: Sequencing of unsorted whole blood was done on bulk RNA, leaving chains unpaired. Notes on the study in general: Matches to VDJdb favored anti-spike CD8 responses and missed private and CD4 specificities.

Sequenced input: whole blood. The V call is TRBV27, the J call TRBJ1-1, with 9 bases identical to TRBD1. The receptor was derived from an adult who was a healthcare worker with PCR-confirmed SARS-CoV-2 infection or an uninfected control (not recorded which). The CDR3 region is CASSPKSDRGYGVTEAFF. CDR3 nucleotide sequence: TGTGCCAGCAGTCCGAAATCTGACAGGGGGTACGGGGTCACTGAAGCTTTCTTT.